Detailed here is one T cell receptor (beta chain). Its specificity is unknown. Clones were read by immunoSEQ multiplex PCR, and TCRdb kept only the in-frame ones, dropping some. The table has around 69,000 clones, roughly nine tenths seen once. These data come from a study of T cells in localized non-small cell lung cancer. Study-level findings and limits: Adjacent lung was found to contain a median approximately 60 of the top 100 tumor clones.

Here the sequenced sample was peripheral blood, taken before any cancer treatment. This receptor was obtained from a woman between 35 and 70 years old with stage I lung adenocarcinoma.

The CDR3 bases are TGCGCCAGCAGTGAGTCAGGGTTCGGGGACACTGAAGCTTTCTTT. Its translation is CASSESGFGDTEAFF. The V gene is TRBV10-1, the J gene TRBJ1-1; D gene ambiguous. Looked up from germline, CDR1 is WNHNN and CDR2 is SYGVQD (reference sequence). V lost 0 bases and J lost 3, with 11 bases in between. The CDR3 sequence is 15 residues long.